Shown below are 15 T cell receptor beta chains from a single sample sequenced in a study of blood T cell repertoires in COVID-19. Method: immunoSEQ multiplex PCR; TCRdb's copy keeps in-frame clones and lacks some. The sample shows tens of thousands of clones, roughly four fifths of them seen only once. The specimen was peripheral blood. Receptors were obtained from a human donor in a cohort sampled during active COVID-19.

The chain recombines TRBV25-1 with TRBJ2-7, with 9 nucleotides matching TRBD1. Germline V CDR1 and CDR2: MGHDK, SYGVNS. The ends lost 7 bases at V and 4 bases at J; junction bases unmatched: 8. This CDR3 contains 14 residues. The CDR3, as DNA: TGTGCCAGCACTGAGACAGGGGGGTTTTACGAGCAGTACTTC. It specifies CASTETGGFYEQYF.

The V and J genes are TRBV2 and TRBJ2-5; possibly TRBD2 for D (5 bases). Trimming shortened V by 3 bases and J by 5 bases, and 10 bases separated the two germline ends. There are 13 residues in the CDR3. CDR1 SNHLY and CDR2 FYNNEI come from the germline V gene. The CDR3 here is CASSDAGFETQYF. The CDR3 nucleotides are TGTGCCAGCAGTGATGCGGGTTTTGAGACCCAGTACTTC.

V gene TRBV19 combines with J gene TRBJ2-7; 9 bases align to TRBD2. V trimming: 1 base; J trimming: 2 bases; junction bases outside the gene matches: 0. The CDR3 sequence is 14 residues long. Germline V lookup: CDR1 LNHDA, CDR2 SQIVND (reference sequence). CDR3 sequence reads: CASSIVAGAYEQYF. CDR3 nucleotide sequence: TGTGCCAGTAGTATAGTAGCGGGGGCCTACGAGCAGTACTTC.

This chain joins TRBV12-3 or TRBV12-4 and TRBJ2-1, with D possibly matching TRBD1 (6 bases). V lost 8 bases, J lost 2 bases, and 10 bases lay in between. The CDR3 runs to 13 residues. The CDR3 here is CASLDSPYNEQFF. The CDR3 nucleotides are TGTGCCAGCTTGGACAGCCCCTACAATGAGCAGTTCTTC.

The chain couples TRBV5-1 to TRBJ1-5; D unclear. CDR3 length: 16 amino acids. The germline V gene has CDR1 SGHRS and CDR2 YFSETQ. V shed 3 bases and J shed 0 bases, with 13 bases lying between them. CDR3 sequence reads: CASSSVPGYSNQPQHF. The CDR3 DNA follows: TGCGCCAGCAGCTCCGTCCCCGGGTATAGCAATCAGCCCCAGCATTTT.

This clone was recorded only once. The rearrangement joins TRBV2 to TRBJ1-2; 7 bases align to TRBD1. CDR1 and CDR2 from the germline V gene are SNHLY and FYNNEI. The CDR3 length is 15 residues. V lost 7 bases and J lost 4; bases outside the gene matches: 12. CDR3 in amino acids: CASTMGQGETYGYTF. The CDR3 DNA sequence: TGTGCCAGCACTATGGGGCAGGGGGAGACCTATGGCTACACCTTC.

In regard to this clone: The junction departs from germline at one end; a sequencing error may be responsible. The chain links TRBV20-1 to TRBJ1-2; D not resolved. CDR3 size: 11 residues. Per the germline V gene, CDR1 is DFQATT and CDR2 is SNEGSKA (reference sequence). The CDR3 sequence is CSASPMERPRF. CDR3 sequence (DNA): TGCAGTGCTAGCCCGATGGAGCGCCCTCGCTTC.

The rearrangement joins TRBV6-9 to TRBJ2-4, with 7 bases aligning to TRBD1. CDR3 length: 16 amino acids. Looked up from germline, CDR1 is MNHGY and CDR2 is SVAAGI. The J segment lost 3 bases and the V segment lost 7 bases, leaving 12 bases of the junction unmatched. The chain's CDR3 is CASTDSRGPGKNIQYF. CDR3 nucleotide sequence: TGTGCCAGCACCGACTCTAGGGGGCCCGGCAAAAACATTCAGTACTTC.

J is TRBJ2-6 and V is TRBV7-9, with D maybe TRBD2 (5 bases). The CDR3 covers 17 residues. CDR1 is SEHNR, CDR2 FQNEAQ, per germline (reference sequence). The V end lost 6 bases, the J end lost 5 bases, and 20 bases lay between the germline ends. The CDR3 spells CASRRPPEGVWANVLTF. CDR3 nucleotides: TGTGCCAGCAGACGACCTCCTGAGGGAGTCTGGGCCAACGTCCTGACTTTC.

The chain carries TRBV5-8 and TRBJ1-2; 8 bases line up with TRBD1. The germline V gene has CDR1 SGHTS and CDR2 YDEGEE. This CDR3 is built from 15 residues. V dropped 0 bases and J dropped 4; count of bases not matched to a gene: 5. This CDR3 reads CASSLGQGILYGYTF. CDR3 in DNA: TGTGCCAGCAGCTTGGGACAGGGGATACTCTATGGCTACACCTTC.

The sample holds one count of this clone. V and J are TRBV6-4 and TRBJ1-2; D perhaps matches TRBD1 (6 bases). Germline V gene sequence: CDR1 MRHNA, CDR2 SNTAGT. The V gene lost 5 bases and the J gene lost 6 bases, with 16 bases spanning the gap. The CDR3 extends over 14 amino acids. As DNA, the CDR3 is TGTGCCAGCAGTAGAGATACAGGGTACGATGGCTACACCTTC. This sequence encodes CASSRDTGYDGYTF.

This rearrangement joins TRBV13 to TRBJ2-1; TRBD2 matches at 10 bases. Germline trimming cut 5 bases from V and 0 bases from J; bases unmatched to any gene: 7. Germline-derived CDR1 and CDR2 are PRHDT and FYEKMQ (reference sequence). The CDR3 runs 17 residues. CDR3 DNA: TGTGCCAGCAGCCATTGGACTAGCGGAAGCTCCTACAATGAGCAGTTCTTC. It encodes CASSHWTSGSSYNEQFF.

The chain recombines TRBV6-5 with TRBJ1-2; the match to TRBD1 covers 7 bases. CDR3 length equals 14 residues. V gave up 6 bases and J gave up 2 bases; unmatched junction bases: 6. In germline, CDR1 is MNHEY, CDR2 SVGAGI. The CDR3: CASRPTGTNYGYTF. DNA of the CDR3: TGTGCCAGCAGACCGACAGGGACCAACTATGGCTACACCTTC.

The V gene is TRBV6-2 or TRBV6-3, the J gene TRBJ2-1, with a weak D call TRBD1 (5 bases). Trimming left V 4 bases short and J 6 bases short, with 13 bases between. CDR3 length: 14 residues. CDR1 is MNHEY and CDR2 is SVGEGT in the germline V gene. CDR3 nucleotide sequence: TGTGCCAGCAGTTTAGGGGTAGTTAGCAATGAGCAGTTCTTC. It is translated as CASSLGVVSNEQFF.

This clone was observed once. V gene TRBV5-1 combines with J gene TRBJ2-7, with unresolved D. The CDR3 is 14 residues long. V was shortened by 4 bases and J by 3 bases, with 14 bases between the two germline ends. Germline values: CDR1 SGHRS, CDR2 YFSETQ. The DNA for the CDR3 is TGCGCCAGCAGCCCGCGGCTTGGTCGCTACGAGCAGTACTTC. Its translation is CASSPRLGRYEQYF.